The 23 T cell receptor beta chains below were found in one sample sequenced in a study of T cell changes during pregnancy in multiple sclerosis. Using immunoSEQ multiplex PCR, the repertoire was profiled, and TCRdb retains in-frame clones only, with some absent. Of about 44,000 clones in the sample, about 88% are singletons; the top ten hold approximately 1.2%. The material sequenced was CD4+ T cells from peripheral blood mononuclear cells, taken after pregnancy. The receptors shown here come from a female donor with multiple sclerosis, enrolled in a pregnancy study.

This clone came up a few times. The genes are TRBV30 and TRBJ2-7, with D hard to call. The CDR3 extends over 13 amino acids. Germline lookup yields CDR1 GTSNPN and CDR2 SVGIG (reference sequence). V dropped 0 bases and J dropped 6 bases, with 12 bases sitting between them. The CDR3 here is CAWSVIWAAEQYF. The CDR3 nucleotides read TGTGCCTGGAGTGTAATTTGGGCAGCCGAGCAGTACTTC.

The chain is built from TRBV7-9 and TRBJ2-1; D perhaps matches TRBD2 (5 bases). The CDR3 length is 15 residues. Germline CDR1 and CDR2: SEHNR and FQNEAQ (reference sequence). V was shortened by 5 bases and J by 5 bases, with 16 bases between the two germline ends. This CDR3 reads CASSPSGRPDNEQFF. The CDR3 bases are TGTGCCAGCAGCCCAAGCGGTCGGCCGGACAATGAGCAGTTCTTC.

This clone has only a few counts. The gene calls are TRBV9 and TRBJ1-1, with 7 positions matching TRBD1. Germline V lookup: CDR1 SGDLS, CDR2 YYNGEE. After removal of 5 bases from V and 6 bases from J, the junction contained 10 bases not matched to a gene. This CDR3 spans 14 amino acids. The CDR3 protein is CASSPTDRAAEAFF. The CDR3 DNA is TGTGCCAGCAGTCCTACTGACAGGGCTGCTGAAGCTTTCTTT.

This clone was found once. V gene TRBV2 combines with J gene TRBJ2-5; 14 bases match TRBD2. The germline gives CDR1 SNHLY, CDR2 FYNNEI. The CDR3 has 19 residues. With V trimmed by 5 bases and J by 1 base, 12 bases remained unmatched. CDR3 amino acids: CASSFVGLAGASLQETQYF. CDR3 sequence (DNA): TGTGCCAGCAGTTTCGTGGGACTAGCGGGAGCATCACTCCAAGAGACCCAGTACTTC.

This rearrangement joins TRBV2 to TRBJ2-1; D is perhaps TRBD2 (5 bases). This CDR3 has 14 amino acids. Germline V CDR1 and CDR2: SNHLY, FYNNEI. V shed 0 bases and J shed 10 bases, with 13 bases lying between them. The DNA for the CDR3 is TGTGCCAGCAGTGAAGCTGGGTCGGGGAACGAGCAGTTCTTC. Its protein product is CASSEAGSGNEQFF. The entire variable domain, with the rest obtained from reference TRBV2 and TRBJ2-1, is as follows: EPEVTQTPSHQVTQMGQEVILRCVPISNHLYFYWYRQILGQKVEFLVSFYNNEISEKSEIFDDQFSVERPDGSNFTLKIRSTKLEDSAMYFCASSEAGSGNEQFFGPGTRLTVL.

The CDR3 sequence is CASREPGDEQFF. In DNA, the CDR3 is TGCGCCAGCAGAGAACCGGGGGATGAGCAGTTCTTC. This chain links TRBV5-1 with TRBJ2-1; tentative D call: TRBD2 (6 bases). The CDR3 has 12 residues. From germline, CDR1 is SGHRS and CDR2 YFSETQ. V shed 5 bases and J shed 8 bases, with 11 bases lying between them.

The DNA for the CDR3 is TGTGCCAGCAGAGGGACCGGGACAGGGGACTCCTACGAGCAGTACTTC. Translation: CASRGTGTGDSYEQYF. The gene calls are TRBV28 and TRBJ2-7; 10 nucleotides agree with TRBD1. CDR1 is MDHEN, CDR2 SYDVKM, per germline. This CDR3 spans 16 amino acids. Trimming took 6 bases from V and 0 from J; bases not matched to a gene: 8.

The chain is built from TRBV7-6 and TRBJ2-3, with 9 bases fitting TRBD2. CDR1 is SGHVS and CDR2 is FNYEAQ in the germline V gene. Trimming removed 2 bases from V and 1 base from J; junction bases left unmatched: 7. The CDR3 consists of 17 residues. The CDR3 sequence: CASSLSQAGGGTDTQYF. CDR3 bases: TGTGCCAGCAGCTTAAGCCAAGCGGGAGGAGGCACAGATACGCAGTATTTT.

The chain has TRBV2 and TRBJ1-3, with 7 bases matching TRBD1. The V and J ends lost 5 bases and 3 bases, in that order; junction bases with no gene match: 7. The CDR3 is 15 residues long. Looked up from germline, CDR1 is SNHLY and CDR2 is FYNNEI. CDR3 protein: CASSPGQVGGNTIYF. The CDR3 DNA follows: TGTGCCAGCAGTCCTGGACAGGTTGGTGGAAACACCATATATTTT.

This clone is a singleton in its sample. The chain employs TRBV29-1 and TRBJ2-3, with 9 bases aligning to TRBD1. The CDR3 totals 14 residues. After removal of 4 bases from V and 4 bases from J, the junction contained 6 bases not matched to a gene. Germline V gives CDR1 SQVTM, CDR2 ANQGSEA. CDR3 amino acids: CSVGWDRVPDTQYF. DNA of the CDR3: TGCAGCGTTGGTTGGGACAGGGTGCCAGATACGCAGTATTTT.

This chain connects TRBV5-1 to TRBJ2-1; TRBD1 aligns across 7 bases. Germline-derived CDR1 and CDR2 are SGHRS and YFSETQ. V dropped 4 bases and J dropped 7; count of bases not matched to a gene: 11. CDR3 length equals 15 residues. The CDR3 sequence: CASSPRTGAGNEQFF. In DNA form, the CDR3 reads TGCGCCAGCAGCCCCCGGACAGGCGCTGGGAATGAGCAGTTCTTC.

This chain joins TRBV29-1 and TRBJ2-3, with D tentatively TRBD2 (5 bases). CDR1 is SQVTM and CDR2 is ANQGSEA in the germline V gene. The CDR3 length is 15 residues. Trimming removed 3 bases from V and 1 base from J, with 14 bases in between. Written as DNA, the CDR3 is TGCAGCGTTGATCATCGGGGATCTGGCACAGATACGCAGTATTTT. It is translated as CSVDHRGSGTDTQYF.

The chain is built from TRBV7-2 and TRBJ2-7; 9 bases agree with TRBD2. Germline CDR1 reads SGHTA; CDR2 reads FQGNSA. V dropped 5 bases and J dropped 4; count of bases not matched to a gene: 9. CDR3 length: 15 amino acids. The CDR3, as DNA: TGTGCCAGCAGCCCATCTAGCGGGGAGTCTTACGAGCAGTACTTC. Protein product: CASSPSSGESYEQYF.

This rearrangement joins TRBV30 to TRBJ1-6; D gene uncertain. In germline, CDR1 is GTSNPN, CDR2 SVGIG (reference sequence). This CDR3 is 15 amino acids long. V was cut by 3 bases and J by 0 bases, with 9 bases left in between. The CDR3 sequence is CAWSVGSSYNSPLHF. The CDR3 region has the DNA TGTGCCTGGAGCGTCGGGAGCTCCTATAATTCACCCCTCCACTTT. Supplemented by reference TRBV30 and TRBJ1-6, the full variable domain reads SQTIHQWPATLVQPVGSPLSLECTVEGTSNPNLYWYRQAAGRGLQLLFYSVGIGQISSEVPQNLSASRPQDRQFILSSKKLLLSDSGFYLCAWSVGSSYNSPLHFGNGTRLTVT.

The chain uses TRBV4-2 and TRBJ2-3; D might be TRBD2 (6 bases). In germline, CDR1 is LGHNA, CDR2 YNFKEQ. Trimming cost V 0 bases and J 3 bases, with 13 bases left between them. The CDR3 is 16 amino acids. CDR3: CASSQDWASATDTQYF. The CDR3 DNA follows: TGTGCCAGCAGCCAAGATTGGGCTAGCGCGACAGATACGCAGTATTTT.

The genes are TRBV10-3 and TRBJ1-2, with 8 nucleotides matching TRBD1. Germline V lookup: CDR1 ENHRY, CDR2 SYGVKD. This CDR3 comprises 14 residues. V lost 2 bases and J lost 8; bases outside the gene matches: 7. In DNA form, the CDR3 reads TGTGCCATCAGTGAGCAGACAGGGGCTGGAGGCTACACCTTC. Translated, it gives CAISEQTGAGGYTF.

This clone was observed a single time. The gene calls are TRBV6-1 and TRBJ1-1; D remains ambiguous. Trimming left V 5 bases short and J 3 bases short, with 16 bases between. From germline, CDR1 is MNHNS and CDR2 SASEGT. The length of the CDR3 is 15 residues. The CDR3 coding sequence is TGTGCCAGCAGTCCCTCGCTTTGGGCCGACACTGAAGCTTTCTTT. It encodes CASSPSLWADTEAFF.

V is TRBV19 and J is TRBJ2-5, with D possibly being TRBD1 (6 bases). CDR3 length: 14 amino acids. Trimming pared 4 bases from V and 2 bases from J, leaving 11 bases between. Germline CDR1 reads LNHDA; CDR2 reads SQIVND (reference sequence). The CDR3 sequence: CASSNGQLQETQYF. In DNA form, the CDR3 reads TGTGCCAGTAGTAACGGACAGTTGCAAGAGACCCAGTACTTC.

On this clone itself: The junction departs from germline at one end; a sequencing error may be responsible. The chain recombines TRBV5-1 with TRBJ1-1; 11 bases line up with TRBD1. The germline gives CDR1 SGHRS, CDR2 YFSETQ. There are 15 residues in the CDR3. CDR3: CASSSGQGANIEAFF. CDR3 DNA sequence: TGCGCCAGCAGCTCCGGACAGGGGGCGAACATTGAAGCTTTCTTT.

This chain links TRBV19 with TRBJ1-5, with D possibly matching TRBD1 (5 bases). Germline V gives CDR1 LNHDA, CDR2 SQIVND (reference sequence). This CDR3 is 15 amino acids long. The ends were cut back, 7 bases at V and 3 bases at J, with 16 bases in the middle. The DNA for the CDR3 is TGTGCCAGTACAGGGCAGGCTTTCTCCAATCAGCCCCAGCATTTT. Its translation: CASTGQAFSNQPQHF.

The chain links TRBV19 to TRBJ2-1; 10 positions match TRBD1. The germline CDR1 and CDR2 sequences are LNHDA and SQIVND (reference sequence). J lost 1 base, V lost 6 bases, and 6 bases had no gene match. The CDR3 consists of 16 residues. CDR3 in DNA: TGTGCCAGTAGCCGGGACAGGGGCCGATCCTACAATGAGCAGTTCTTC. It codes for CASSRDRGRSYNEQFF. Variable domain in full (rest from reference TRBV19 and TRBJ2-1): DGGITQSPKYLFRKEGQNVTLSCEQNLNHDAMYWYRQDPGQGLRLIYYSQIVNDFQKGDIAEGYSVSREKKESFPLTVTSAQKNPTAFYLCASSRDRGRSYNEQFFGPGTRLTVL.

The V and J genes are TRBV19 and TRBJ2-7, with TRBD2 matching 12 bases. The V segment lost 1 base and the J segment 2 bases; nucleotides outside the gene matches: 0. Germline V gene sequence: CDR1 LNHDA, CDR2 SQIVND (reference sequence). The CDR3 has 15 amino acids. The CDR3: CASSIGLAGAYEQYF. The CDR3 DNA reads TGTGCCAGTAGTATAGGACTAGCGGGAGCCTACGAGCAGTACTTC.

The chain links TRBV6-5 to TRBJ2-1, with a weak D call TRBD2 (5 bases). The CDR3 runs 12 residues. Germline lookup yields CDR1 MNHEY and CDR2 SVGAGI. Trimming took 5 bases from V and 13 from J, leaving 15 bases between them. CDR3 DNA: TGTGCCAGCAGTAACCAGGCTCCGGGACAGTTCTTC. This encodes CASSNQAPGQFF.